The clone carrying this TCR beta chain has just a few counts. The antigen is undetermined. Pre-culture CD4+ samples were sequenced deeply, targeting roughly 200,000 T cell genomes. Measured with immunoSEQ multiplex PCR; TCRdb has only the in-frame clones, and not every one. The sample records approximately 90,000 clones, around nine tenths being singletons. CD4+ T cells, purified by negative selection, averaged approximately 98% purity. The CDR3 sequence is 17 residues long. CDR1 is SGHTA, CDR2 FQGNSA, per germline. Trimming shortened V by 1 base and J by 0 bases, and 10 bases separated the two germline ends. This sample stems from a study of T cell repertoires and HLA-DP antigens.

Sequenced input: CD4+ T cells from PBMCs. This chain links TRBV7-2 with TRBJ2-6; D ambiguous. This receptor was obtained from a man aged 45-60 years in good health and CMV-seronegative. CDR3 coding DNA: TGTGCCAGCAGCTTAGAGGCCTGGAACTCTGGGGCCAACGTCCTGACTTTC. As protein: CASSLEAWNSGANVLTF.